This TCR beta chain stems from a study of shared clonotypes between healthy human individuals. Some clones are missing from TCRdb's copy, which holds only in-frame ones; the method was immunoSEQ multiplex PCR. The sample holds roughly 500,000 clones; 96% are singletons and the top ten take approximately 0.062%. The authors divided CD4+ cells into CD45RA+ naive and CD45RA-negative memory subsets. Trimming stripped 8 bases from V and 3 bases from J, with 14 bases between. This CDR3 has 13 amino acids. Germline V CDR1 and CDR2: SGHTA, FQGNSA. J is TRBJ2-7 and V is TRBV7-2; TRBD1 or TRBD2 may be the D gene (5 bases each). This TCR derives from a woman aged 30 to 39 in good health. Sequenced input: naive CD4+ T cells sorted from blood. Subset defined: CD45RA+ positively selected. The CDR3 region is CASGGKFNYEQYF. The CDR3 DNA sequence: TGTGCCAGCGGGGGAAAATTTAACTACGAGCAGTACTTC.